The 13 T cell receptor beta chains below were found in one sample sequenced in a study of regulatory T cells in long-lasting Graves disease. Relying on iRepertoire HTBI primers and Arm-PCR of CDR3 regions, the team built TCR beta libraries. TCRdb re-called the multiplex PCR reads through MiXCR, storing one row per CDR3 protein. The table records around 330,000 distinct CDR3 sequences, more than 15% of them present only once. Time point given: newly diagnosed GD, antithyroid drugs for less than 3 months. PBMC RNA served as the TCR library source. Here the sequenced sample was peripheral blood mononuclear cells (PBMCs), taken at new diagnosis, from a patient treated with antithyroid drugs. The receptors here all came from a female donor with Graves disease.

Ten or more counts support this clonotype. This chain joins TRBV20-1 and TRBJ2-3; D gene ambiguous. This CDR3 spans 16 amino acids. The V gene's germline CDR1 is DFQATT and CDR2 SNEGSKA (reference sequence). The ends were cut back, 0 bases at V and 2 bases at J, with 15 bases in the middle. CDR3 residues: CSARDLSLQFTDTQYF. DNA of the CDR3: TGCAGTGCTAGAGATCTCTCCCTACAATTCACAGATACGCAGTATTTT.

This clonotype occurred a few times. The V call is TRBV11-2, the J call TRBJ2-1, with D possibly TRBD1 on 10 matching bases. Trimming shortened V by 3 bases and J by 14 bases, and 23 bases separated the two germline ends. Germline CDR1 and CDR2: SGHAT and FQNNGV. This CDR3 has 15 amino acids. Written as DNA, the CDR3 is TGTGCCAGCAGCTTGGGGACAGGGGTCGCGGGAGGGGAGTTCTTC. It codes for CASSLGTGVAGGEFF.

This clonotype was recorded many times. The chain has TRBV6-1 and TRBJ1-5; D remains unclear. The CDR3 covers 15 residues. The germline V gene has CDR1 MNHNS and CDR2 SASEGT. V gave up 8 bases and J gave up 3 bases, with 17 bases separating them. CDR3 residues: CASAGDSRLNQPQHF. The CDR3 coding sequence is TGTGCCAGCGCCGGGGATTCACGGCTCAATCAGCCCCAGCATTTT.

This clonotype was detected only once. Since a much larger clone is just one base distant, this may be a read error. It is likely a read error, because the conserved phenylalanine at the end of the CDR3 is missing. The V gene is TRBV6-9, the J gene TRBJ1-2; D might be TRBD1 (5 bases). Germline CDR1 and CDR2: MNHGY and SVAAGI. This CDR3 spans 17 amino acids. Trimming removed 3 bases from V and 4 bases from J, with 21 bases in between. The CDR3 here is CASSYINTARDGYGYTS. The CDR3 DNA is TGTGCCAGCAGTTACATAAATACAGCTCGGGACGGCTATGGCTACACCTCC.

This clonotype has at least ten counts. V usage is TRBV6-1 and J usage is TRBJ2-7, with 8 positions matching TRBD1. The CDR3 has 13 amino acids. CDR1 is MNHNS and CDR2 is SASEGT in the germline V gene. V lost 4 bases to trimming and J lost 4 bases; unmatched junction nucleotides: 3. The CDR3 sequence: CASSATGGYEQYF. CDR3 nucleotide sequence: TGTGCCAGCAGTGCTACAGGGGGGTACGAGCAGTACTTC.

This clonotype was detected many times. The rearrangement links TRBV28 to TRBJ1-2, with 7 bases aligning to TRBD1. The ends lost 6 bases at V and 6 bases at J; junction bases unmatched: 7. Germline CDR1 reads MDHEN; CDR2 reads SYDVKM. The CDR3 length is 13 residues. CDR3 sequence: CASSEQGIDGYTF. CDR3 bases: TGTGCCAGCAGCGAACAGGGGATCGATGGCTACACCTTC.

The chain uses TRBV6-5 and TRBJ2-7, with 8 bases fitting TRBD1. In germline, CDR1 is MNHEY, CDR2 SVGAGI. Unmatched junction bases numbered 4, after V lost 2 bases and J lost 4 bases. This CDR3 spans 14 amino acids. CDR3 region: CASSYVTGGYEQYF. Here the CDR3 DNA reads TGTGCCAGCAGTTACGTTACAGGGGGGTACGAGCAGTACTTC.

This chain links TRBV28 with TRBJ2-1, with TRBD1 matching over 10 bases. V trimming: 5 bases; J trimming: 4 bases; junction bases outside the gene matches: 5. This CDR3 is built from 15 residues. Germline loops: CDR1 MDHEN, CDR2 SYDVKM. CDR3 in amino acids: CASSNRQGAYNEQFF. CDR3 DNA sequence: TGTGCCAGCAGTAACCGACAGGGGGCATACAATGAGCAGTTCTTC.

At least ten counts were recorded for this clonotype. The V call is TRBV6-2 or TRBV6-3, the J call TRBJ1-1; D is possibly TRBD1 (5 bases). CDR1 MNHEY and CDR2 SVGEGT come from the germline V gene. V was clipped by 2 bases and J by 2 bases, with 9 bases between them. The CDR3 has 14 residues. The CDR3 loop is CASSYGGENTEAFF. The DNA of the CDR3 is TGTGCCAGCAGTTACGGAGGGGAAAACACTGAAGCTTTCTTT.

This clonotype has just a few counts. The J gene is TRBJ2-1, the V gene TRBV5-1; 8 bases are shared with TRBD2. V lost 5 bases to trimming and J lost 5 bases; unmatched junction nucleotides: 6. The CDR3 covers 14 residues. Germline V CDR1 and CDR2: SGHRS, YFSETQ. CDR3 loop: CASRVGGGNNEQFF. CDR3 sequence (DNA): TGCGCCAGCAGGGTCGGGGGGGGAAACAATGAGCAGTTCTTC.

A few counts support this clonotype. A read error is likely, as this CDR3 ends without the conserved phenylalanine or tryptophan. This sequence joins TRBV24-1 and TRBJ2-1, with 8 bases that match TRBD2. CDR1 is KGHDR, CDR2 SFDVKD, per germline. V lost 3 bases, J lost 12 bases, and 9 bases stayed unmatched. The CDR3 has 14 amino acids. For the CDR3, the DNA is TGTGCCACCAGTGATGACTTCACGGGAGGGCGGCAGTTCCTC. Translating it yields CATSDDFTGGRQFL.

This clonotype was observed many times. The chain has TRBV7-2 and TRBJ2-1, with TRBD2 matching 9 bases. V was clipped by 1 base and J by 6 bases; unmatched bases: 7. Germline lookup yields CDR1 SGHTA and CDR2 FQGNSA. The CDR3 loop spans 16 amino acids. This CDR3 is CASSLDAGGPFNEQFF. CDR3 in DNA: TGTGCCAGCAGCTTAGACGCGGGAGGGCCTTTCAATGAGCAGTTCTTC.

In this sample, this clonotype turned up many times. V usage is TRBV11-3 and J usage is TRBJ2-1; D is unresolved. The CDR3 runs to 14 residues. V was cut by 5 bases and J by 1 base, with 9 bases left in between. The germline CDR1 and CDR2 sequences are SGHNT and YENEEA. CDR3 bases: TGTGCCAGCAGCGGTTACGGTTCCTACAATGAGCAGTTCTTC. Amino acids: CASSGYGSYNEQFF.